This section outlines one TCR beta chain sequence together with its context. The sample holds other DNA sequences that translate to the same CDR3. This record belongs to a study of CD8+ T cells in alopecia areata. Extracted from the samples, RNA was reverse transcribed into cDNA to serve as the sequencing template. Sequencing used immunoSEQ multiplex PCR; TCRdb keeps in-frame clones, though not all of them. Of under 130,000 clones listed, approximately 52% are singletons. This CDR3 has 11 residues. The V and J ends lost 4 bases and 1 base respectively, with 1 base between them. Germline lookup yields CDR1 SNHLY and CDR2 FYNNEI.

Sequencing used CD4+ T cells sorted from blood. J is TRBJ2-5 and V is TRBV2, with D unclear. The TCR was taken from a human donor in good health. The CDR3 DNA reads TGTGCCAGCAGTGCCCAAGAGACCCAGTACTTC. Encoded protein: CASSAQETQYF.